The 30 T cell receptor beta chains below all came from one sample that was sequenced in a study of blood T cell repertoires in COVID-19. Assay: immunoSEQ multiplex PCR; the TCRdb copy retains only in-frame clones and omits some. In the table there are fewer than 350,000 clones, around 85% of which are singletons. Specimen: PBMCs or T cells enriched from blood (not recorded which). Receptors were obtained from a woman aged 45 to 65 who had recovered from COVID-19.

The CDR3 nucleotides are TGCAGCGCGGACAGAGTTGTCCCTACTCCTTCCAATGAGCAGTTCTTC. Translation: CSADRVVPTPSNEQFF. The rearrangement links TRBV29-1 to TRBJ2-1; weak D call: TRBD1 (6 bases). The CDR3 is made up of 16 amino acids. V dropped 7 bases and J dropped 6 bases, with 25 bases sitting between them. Germline V CDR1 and CDR2: SQVTM, ANQGSEA.

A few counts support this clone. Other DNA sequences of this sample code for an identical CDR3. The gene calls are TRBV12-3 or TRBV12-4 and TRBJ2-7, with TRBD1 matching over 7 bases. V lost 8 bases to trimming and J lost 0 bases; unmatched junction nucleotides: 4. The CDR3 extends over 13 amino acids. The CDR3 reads CASSRDSSYEQYF. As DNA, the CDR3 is TGTGCCAGCTCCCGGGACAGCTCCTACGAGCAGTACTTC.

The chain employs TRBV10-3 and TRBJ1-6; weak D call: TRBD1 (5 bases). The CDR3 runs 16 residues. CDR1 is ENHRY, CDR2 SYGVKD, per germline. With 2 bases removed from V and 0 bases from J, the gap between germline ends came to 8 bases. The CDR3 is CAISEGRGSYNSPLHF. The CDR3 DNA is TGTGCCATCAGTGAGGGGAGGGGCTCCTATAATTCACCCCTCCACTTT.

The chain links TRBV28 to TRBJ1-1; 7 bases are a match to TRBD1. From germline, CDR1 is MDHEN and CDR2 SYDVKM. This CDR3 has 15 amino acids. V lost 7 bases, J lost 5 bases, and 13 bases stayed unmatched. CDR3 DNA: TGTGCCAGCATGGAGGGGGCGGGCGGAGAGACTGAAGCTTTCTTT. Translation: CASMEGAGGETEAFF.

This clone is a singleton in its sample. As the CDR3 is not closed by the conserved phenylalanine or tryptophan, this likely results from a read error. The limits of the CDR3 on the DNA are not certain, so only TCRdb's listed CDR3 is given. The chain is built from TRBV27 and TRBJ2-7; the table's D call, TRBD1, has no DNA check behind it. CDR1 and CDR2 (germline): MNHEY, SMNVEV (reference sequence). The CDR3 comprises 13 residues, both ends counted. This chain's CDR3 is CASSLSRDRVRIL.

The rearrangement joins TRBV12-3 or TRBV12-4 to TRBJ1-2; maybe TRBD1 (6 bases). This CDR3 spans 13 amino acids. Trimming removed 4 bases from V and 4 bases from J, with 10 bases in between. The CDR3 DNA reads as TGTGCCAGCAGTTCACAGGGATTCTATGGCTACACCTTC. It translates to CASSSQGFYGYTF.

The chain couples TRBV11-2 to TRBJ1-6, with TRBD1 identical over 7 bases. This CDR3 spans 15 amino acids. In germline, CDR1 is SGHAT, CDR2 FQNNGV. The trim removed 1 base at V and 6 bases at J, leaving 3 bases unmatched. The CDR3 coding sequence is TGTGCCAGCAGCTTAGCGACAGGGCGTAATTCACCCCTCCACTTT. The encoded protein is CASSLATGRNSPLHF.

CDR3 residues: CASGNTRGRTGELFF. In nucleotides, the CDR3 is TGTGCTAGTGGTAATACCAGGGGAAGGACCGGGGAGCTGTTTTTT. The chain has TRBV12-5 and TRBJ2-2; D perhaps matches TRBD1 (6 bases). Looked up from germline, CDR1 is LGHNT and CDR2 is FRNRAP. The V and J ends lost 5 bases and 5 bases respectively, with 15 bases between them. The CDR3 has 15 amino acids.

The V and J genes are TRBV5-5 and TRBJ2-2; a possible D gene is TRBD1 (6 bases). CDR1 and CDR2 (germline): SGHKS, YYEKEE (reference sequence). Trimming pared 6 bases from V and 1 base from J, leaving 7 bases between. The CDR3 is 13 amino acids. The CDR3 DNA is TGTGCCAGCAAGACAGGGAACACCGGGGAGCTGTTTTTT. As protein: CASKTGNTGELFF.

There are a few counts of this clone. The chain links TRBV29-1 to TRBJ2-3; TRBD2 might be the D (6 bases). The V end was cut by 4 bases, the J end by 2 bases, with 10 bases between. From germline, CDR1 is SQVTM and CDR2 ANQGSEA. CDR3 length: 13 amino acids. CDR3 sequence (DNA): TGCAGCGTTGTGGAGGGCGCCACAGATACGCAGTATTTT. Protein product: CSVVEGATDTQYF.

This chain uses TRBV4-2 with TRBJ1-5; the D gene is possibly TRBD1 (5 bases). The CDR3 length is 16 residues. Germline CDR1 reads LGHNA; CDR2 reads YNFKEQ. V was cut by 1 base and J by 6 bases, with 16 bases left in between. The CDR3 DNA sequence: TGTGCCAGCAGCCAAGCAGGGTACATTGATGGTCAGCCCCAGCATTTT. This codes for CASSQAGYIDGQPQHF.

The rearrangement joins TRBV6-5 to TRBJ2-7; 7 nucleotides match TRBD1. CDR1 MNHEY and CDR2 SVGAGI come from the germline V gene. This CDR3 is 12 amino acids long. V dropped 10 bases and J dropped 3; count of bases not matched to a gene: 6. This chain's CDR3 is CATSDRVYEQYF. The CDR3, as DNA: TGTGCCACCTCAGACAGGGTCTACGAGCAGTACTTC.

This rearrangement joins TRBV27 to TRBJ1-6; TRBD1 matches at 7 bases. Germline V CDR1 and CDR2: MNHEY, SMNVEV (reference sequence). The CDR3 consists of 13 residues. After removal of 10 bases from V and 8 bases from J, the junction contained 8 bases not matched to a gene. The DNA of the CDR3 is TGTGCCACCCGGGGACAGATGGATTCACCCCTCCACTTT. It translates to CATRGQMDSPLHF.

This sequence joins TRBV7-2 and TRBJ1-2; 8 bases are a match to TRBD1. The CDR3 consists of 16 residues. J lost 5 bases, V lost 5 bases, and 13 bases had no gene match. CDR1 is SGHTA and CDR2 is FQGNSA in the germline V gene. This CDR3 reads CASSAFPGQDGYGYTF. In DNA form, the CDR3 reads TGTGCCAGCAGCGCCTTTCCGGGACAGGATGGATATGGCTACACCTTC.

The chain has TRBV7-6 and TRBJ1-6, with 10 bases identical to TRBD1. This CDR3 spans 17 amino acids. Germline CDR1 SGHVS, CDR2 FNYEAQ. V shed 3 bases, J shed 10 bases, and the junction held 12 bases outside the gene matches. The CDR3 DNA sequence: TGTGCCAGCAGCTTGGGACAGGGGTTGTTGTCGGGCTCACCCCTCCACTTT. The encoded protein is CASSLGQGLLSGSPLHF.

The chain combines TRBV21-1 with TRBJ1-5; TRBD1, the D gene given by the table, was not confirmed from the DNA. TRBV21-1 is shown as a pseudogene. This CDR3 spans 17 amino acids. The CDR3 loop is CASSNREGQGRNQPQHF. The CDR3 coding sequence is TGTGCCAGCAGCAATCGGGAGGGACAGGGCCGAAATCAGCCCCAGCATTTT.

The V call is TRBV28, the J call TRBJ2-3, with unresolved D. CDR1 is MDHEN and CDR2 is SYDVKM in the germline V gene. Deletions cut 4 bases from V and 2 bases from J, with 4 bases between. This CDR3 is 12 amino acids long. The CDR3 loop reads CASSSITDTQYF. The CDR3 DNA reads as TGTGCCAGCAGTTCTATCACAGATACGCAGTATTTT. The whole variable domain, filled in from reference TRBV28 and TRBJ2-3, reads DVKVTQSSRYLVKRTGEKVFLECVQDMDHENMFWYRQDPGLGLRLIYFSYDVKMKEKGDIPEGYSVSREKKERFSLILESASTNQTSMYLCASSSITDTQYFGPGTRLTVL.

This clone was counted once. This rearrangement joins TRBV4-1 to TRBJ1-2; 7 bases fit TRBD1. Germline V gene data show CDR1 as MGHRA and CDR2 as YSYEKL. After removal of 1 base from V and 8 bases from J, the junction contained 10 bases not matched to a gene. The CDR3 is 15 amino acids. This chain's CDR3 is CASSQGQGPLQGYTF. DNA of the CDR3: TGCGCCAGCAGCCAAGGACAGGGCCCACTACAGGGCTACACCTTC.

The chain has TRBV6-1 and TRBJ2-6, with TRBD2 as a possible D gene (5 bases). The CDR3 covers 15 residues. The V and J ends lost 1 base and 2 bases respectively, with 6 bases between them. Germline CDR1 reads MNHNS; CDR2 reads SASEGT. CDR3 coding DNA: TGTGCCAGCAGTGAAGACGGGGCTGGGGCCAACGTCCTGACTTTC. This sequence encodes CASSEDGAGANVLTF.

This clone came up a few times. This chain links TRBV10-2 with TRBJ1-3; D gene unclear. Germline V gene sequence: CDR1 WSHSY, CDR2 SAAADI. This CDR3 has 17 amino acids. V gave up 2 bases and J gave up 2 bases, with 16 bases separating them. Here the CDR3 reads CASSERAAVPTGNTIYF. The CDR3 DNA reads TGCGCCAGCAGTGAGCGCGCCGCGGTCCCCACTGGAAACACCATATATTTT.

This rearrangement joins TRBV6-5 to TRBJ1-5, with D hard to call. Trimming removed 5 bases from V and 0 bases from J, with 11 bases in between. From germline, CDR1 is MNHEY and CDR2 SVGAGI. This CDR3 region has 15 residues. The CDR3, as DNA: TGTGCCAGCAGTAACAGACGACATAGCAATCAGCCCCAGCATTTT. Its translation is CASSNRRHSNQPQHF.

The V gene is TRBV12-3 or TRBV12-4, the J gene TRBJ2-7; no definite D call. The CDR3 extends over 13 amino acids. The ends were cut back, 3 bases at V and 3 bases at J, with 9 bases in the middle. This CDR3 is CASSFDTNYEQYF. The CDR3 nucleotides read TGTGCCAGCAGTTTTGACACGAACTACGAGCAGTACTTC.

The CDR3 DNA reads as TGTGCCAGCAGGCGACAGGGGGCAAATGGAAACACCATATATTTT. This translates into CASRRQGANGNTIYF. V gene TRBV11-2 combines with J gene TRBJ1-3, with 10 bases lining up with TRBD1. Germline V gene sequence: CDR1 SGHAT, CDR2 FQNNGV. This CDR3 is 15 amino acids long. J gave up 3 bases and V 6 bases, and 5 bases lay outside the gene matches. The entire variable domain, with the rest obtained from reference TRBV11-2 and TRBJ1-3, is as follows: EAGVAQSPRYKIIEKRQSVAFWCNPISGHATLYWYQQILGQGPKLLIQFQNNGVVDDSQLPKDRFSAERLKGVDSTLKIQPAKLEDSAVYLCASRRQGANGNTIYFGEGSWLTVV.

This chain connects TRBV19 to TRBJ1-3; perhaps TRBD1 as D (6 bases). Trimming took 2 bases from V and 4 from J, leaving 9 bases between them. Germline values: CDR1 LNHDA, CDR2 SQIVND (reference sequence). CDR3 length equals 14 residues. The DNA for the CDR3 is TGTGCCAGTAGTATACAGGGGCGAGGAAACACCATATATTTT. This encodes CASSIQGRGNTIYF.

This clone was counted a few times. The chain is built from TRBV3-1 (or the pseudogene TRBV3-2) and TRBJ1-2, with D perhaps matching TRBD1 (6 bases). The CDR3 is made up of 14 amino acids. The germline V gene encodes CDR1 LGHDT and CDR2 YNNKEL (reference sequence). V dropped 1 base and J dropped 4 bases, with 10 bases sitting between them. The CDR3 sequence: CASSQATGAYGYTF. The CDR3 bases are TGTGCCAGCAGCCAAGCGACAGGCGCCTATGGCTACACCTTC.

The CDR3 loop is CASSLAGQGRNSPLHF. The CDR3 nucleotides are TGCGCCAGCAGCTTGGCAGGACAGGGTCGTAATTCACCCCTCCACTTT. V and J are TRBV5-1 and TRBJ1-6; 8 nucleotides align to TRBD1. Germline loops: CDR1 SGHRS, CDR2 YFSETQ. V dropped 0 bases and J dropped 6; count of bases not matched to a gene: 5. The CDR3 spans 16 residues. The full variable domain, its missing parts supplied by reference TRBV5-1 and TRBJ1-6, is KAGVTQTPRYLIKTRGQQVTLSCSPISGHRSVSWYQQTPGQGLQFLFEYFSETQRNKGNFPGRFSGRQFSNSRSEMNVSTLELGDSALYLCASSLAGQGRNSPLHFGNGTRLTVT.

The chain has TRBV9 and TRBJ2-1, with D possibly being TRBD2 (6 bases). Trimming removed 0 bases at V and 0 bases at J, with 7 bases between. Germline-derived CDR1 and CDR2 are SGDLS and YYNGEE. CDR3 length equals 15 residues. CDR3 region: CASSVVGGSYNEQFF. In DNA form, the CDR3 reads TGTGCCAGCAGCGTAGTGGGGGGCTCCTACAATGAGCAGTTCTTC.

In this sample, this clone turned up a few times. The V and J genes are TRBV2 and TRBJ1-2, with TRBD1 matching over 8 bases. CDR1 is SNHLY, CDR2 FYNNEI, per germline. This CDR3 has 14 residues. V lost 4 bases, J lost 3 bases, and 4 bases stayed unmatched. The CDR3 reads CASSAGGAHYGYTF. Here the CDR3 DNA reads TGTGCCAGCAGTGCAGGGGGCGCCCACTATGGCTACACCTTC.

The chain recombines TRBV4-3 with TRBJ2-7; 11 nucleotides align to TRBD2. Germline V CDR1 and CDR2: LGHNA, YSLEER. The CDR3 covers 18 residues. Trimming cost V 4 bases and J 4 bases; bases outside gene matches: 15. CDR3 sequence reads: CASSPQAGTSGFRYEQYF. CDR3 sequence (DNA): TGCGCCAGCAGCCCCCAAGCCGGGACTAGCGGTTTTCGGTACGAGCAGTACTTC.

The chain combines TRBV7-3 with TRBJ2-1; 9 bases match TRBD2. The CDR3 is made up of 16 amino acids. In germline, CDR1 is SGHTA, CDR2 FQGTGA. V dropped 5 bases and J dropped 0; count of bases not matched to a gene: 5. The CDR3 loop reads CASSAHSGGSYNEQFF. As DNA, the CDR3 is TGTGCCAGCAGCGCACATAGCGGGGGCTCCTACAATGAGCAGTTCTTC.